There are a few counts of the clone carrying this T cell receptor (beta chain). The authors reverse transcribed all of the isolated RNA, so sequencing captured expressed TCRB transcripts. The protocol was immunoSEQ multiplex PCR, while the TCRdb copy is restricted to in-frame clones and leaves out a portion. The repertoire holds under 400,000 clones, with around 20% as singletons. Germline CDR1 is SGHRS and CDR2 is YFSETQ. With V trimmed by 0 bases and J by 6 bases, 6 bases remained unmatched. This CDR3 has 16 amino acids. These data come from a study of beta chain features in type 1 diabetes. This receptor was obtained from a woman under 30 in good health. The chain uses TRBV5-1 and TRBJ2-1; 10 nucleotides align to TRBD2. The sample taken for sequencing was naive CD4+ T cells from blood. This CDR3 is CASSLAPSGRFNEQFF. The CDR3 DNA is TGCGCCAGCAGCTTGGCCCCTAGCGGGAGATTCAATGAGCAGTTCTTC.